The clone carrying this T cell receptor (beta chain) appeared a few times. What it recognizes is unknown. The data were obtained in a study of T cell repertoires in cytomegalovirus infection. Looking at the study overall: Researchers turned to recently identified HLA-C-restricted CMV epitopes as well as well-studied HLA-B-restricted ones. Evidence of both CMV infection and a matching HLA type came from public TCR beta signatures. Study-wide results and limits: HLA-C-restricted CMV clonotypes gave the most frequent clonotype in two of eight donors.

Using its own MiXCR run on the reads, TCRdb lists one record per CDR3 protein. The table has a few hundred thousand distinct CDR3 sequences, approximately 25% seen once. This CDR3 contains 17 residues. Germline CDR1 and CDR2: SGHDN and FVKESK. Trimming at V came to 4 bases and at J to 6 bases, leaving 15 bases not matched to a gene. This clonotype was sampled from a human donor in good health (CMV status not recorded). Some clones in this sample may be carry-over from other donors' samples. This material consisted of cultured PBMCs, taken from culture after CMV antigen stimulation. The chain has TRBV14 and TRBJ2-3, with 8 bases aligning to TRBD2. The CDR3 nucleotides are TGTGCCAGCAGCCCACTTACTTGGAGCGGGAGTGCGGATACGCAGTATTTT. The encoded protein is CASSPLTWSGSADTQYF.